Below, one TCR beta chain is given with its context. Its antigen is currently not known. No qualities accompany the bases; no much larger clone lies one base away. Using the deep immunoSEQ assay, multiplex PCR amplified TCR CDR3 regions from genomic DNA. Genomic DNA extracted from each cell subset was distributed evenly over all wells of several immunoSEQ 96-well plates, and each plate served as one replicate. For sorted subsets, 200 to 250 ng of genomic DNA, equivalent to 25,000 to 30,000 T cell genomes, went into each replicate PCR. The purified libraries were quantified using a Qubit 3.0 fluorometer, sized with a Bioanalyzer 2100, and then quantified again using the KAPA Library Quantification kit. Each immunoSEQ 96-well plate was sequenced on its own single-read 150-cycle Illumina NextSeq 550 flow cell. As for the original processing: Because only junctional sequences without quality scores were contained in the immunoSEQ output, filtering matching that applied to full-length reads could not be performed. Sequences were annotated with PyIR, a Python wrapper for IgBLAST v1.9, using IMGT germline references to assign V/J genes and CDR3. Any read was removed if the V/J assignment was weak (E-value above 1e-6), the CDR3 was missing, or the read contained stop codons, out-of-frame junctions, or ambiguous translated residues. A V3J clonotype was defined by an identical inferred V gene, J gene, and CDR3 amino acid sequence. To compute the percentage overlap between repertoires, the number of shared unique clonotypes was divided by the size of the smaller repertoire. Three approaches were used to assess repertoire richness: RTK rarefaction, the Chao1 estimator, and Recon v2.1 estimates of unobserved clonotypes. Generation probabilities for all TCRbeta clonotypes obtained by the gDNA method from several donors were computed using OLGA. Not all clones reach the TCRdb copy of this immuneACCESS table, which keeps in-frame sequences only. Checked studies attribute under half of the gap to unresolved V genes and leave the rest unexplained. From that table come the V and J calls and clone size; the DNA was used to work out D and trimming. Recorded for this sample are some 1,900,000 clones; roughly 95% of them occurred a single time. The ten largest clones add up to around 1% of the sample.

CDR1 LNHDA and CDR2 SQIVND are derived from the germline V gene (reference sequence). Cut back by 3 bases and 5 bases, the V and J ends lie 23 bases apart. The CDR3 runs 18 amino acids, cysteine and phenylalanine included. The retained sequence is limited to the CDR3, 54 bases, with the frame set at the first base. These data are taken from a study of shared clonotypes between healthy human individuals (TCRdb year 2020). Concerning the study at large: The cohort included three men and a couple of women between 18 and 49 years of age. Blood TCR repertoires of roughly five healthy adults were deeply sequenced to estimate repertoire size and the extent of clonotype sharing between individuals. Leukapheresis yielded between about 0.94 and 10 billion PBMCs per donor. Different laboratories and diverse techniques were used to prepare libraries and sequence TCR repertoires, to increase sequencing depth and limit assay-specific biases. For each donor, three plates each were used for CD4 naive and CD4 memory, two plates were used for CD8 naive, and one plate was used for CD8 memory. What the study reported, not specific to this receptor: Compared with non-shared clonotypes, clonotypes shared by all four sorted-subset donors had higher generation probabilities. Across a handful of donors, about 5% of naive CD4, 3% to 4% of naive CD8, approximately 2.5% of memory CD4, and approximately 0.4% of memory CD8 clonotypes were shared. Naive subsets generally had larger estimated clonotype richness than memory subsets. Sampling was restricted to blood, and TCR repertoires in tissues likely differ from the TCR repertoires found in blood. The genetic and exposure-history diversity represented was limited by the small number of donors. Pairwise subsampling led to the expectation that sequencing depth would affect the degree of clonotype sharing among donors. Rarefaction of sorted-subset datasets indicated incomplete sequencing despite the large sequencing depth.

For the CD8 naive samples, CD45RO-negative cells were positively selected for CCR7, yielding a CD45RA+CCR7+ population from which TemRA cells were excluded. The donors were healthy, HIV-negative adults who had no recently reported acute infections or vaccinations. Only Caucasian adults living in Nashville, Tennessee, USA were represented among the donors. Blood was obtained by leukapheresis, after which PBMCs were separated by Ficoll-Histopaque density gradient centrifugation and cryopreserved in liquid nitrogen vapor phase. Analytical flow cytometry was used to check the purity and quantity of each magnetically sorted T cell population. Genomic DNA was isolated from every sorted fraction and measured by UV absorbance on a Nanodrop 2000c.

The sample taken for sequencing was naive CD8+ T cells sorted from blood. Sample cell subset or site, as interpreted from the label and publication: CD45RA+CCR7+. The receptor was derived from a man aged 18-30 years in good health. The chain was built from TRBV19 and TRBJ2-1; tentative D gene TRBD2, with 5 bases matching. The nucleotide sequence reads TGTGCCAGTAGTATTAAACTAGGCCAGAGAGGAATAGACAATGAGCAGTTCTTC. It translates as CASSIKLGQRGIDNEQFF.